The following is a T cell receptor beta chain sequence with its context. Its antigen is still unknown. The germline gives CDR1 SGHDT, CDR2 YYEEEE. This CDR3 spans 16 amino acids. With 1 base removed from V and 0 bases from J, the gap between germline ends came to 11 bases. Profiling relied on immunoSEQ multiplex PCR, and the TCRdb table lists in-frame clones only, not all of them. The profile shows about 110,000 clones, more than 85% of them singletons. These data come from a study of identifying expanded T cells in peripheral blood. Study findings and constraints: Variance in clone template counts between roughly two-week samples significantly increased with total template count across all healthy donors.

The chain links TRBV5-6 to TRBJ2-1; D remains ambiguous. This clonotype was obtained from a person between 18 and 75 years old in good health. The source material was blood. The CDR3 region has the DNA TGTGCCAGCAGCTTGATAGTCAGCAGCTCCTACAATGAGCAGTTCTTC. It is translated as CASSLIVSSSYNEQFF.